The present T cell receptor beta chain was sequenced within a study of cytomegalovirus exposure and HLA in healthy donors (dated by TCRdb to the late 2010s). For the wider study: An earlier analysis of roughly 500 of the donors reported 250 to 350 Gb of sequence data and about 100 million unique TCR beta sequences from 150 million to 200 million T cells. On average, about 200,000 unique TCR beta nucleotide sequences were sequenced per donor among some 420 genotyped donors of the cohort, with 15% to 20% of those sequences being non-productive. About five DR-DQ haplotypes were handled as single units for association and clustering, since linkage in the cohort was strong. A later analysis re-examined previously published TCR beta repertoires from just over 650 donors and added high-resolution HLA genotyping to investigate patterns of TCR occurrence. The study aimed to test whether signatures of past pathogen exposure could be identified by cataloging public T cell receptors. Of the 300 to 450 genotyped donors, roughly 80% were placed in the genetic ancestry cluster associated with self-reported Caucasian donors. HLA typing included class I and class II loci at four-digit resolution. To predict cytomegalovirus infection status, the study brought together high-throughput TCR immunosequencing, statistical association of individual TCRs with disease status, and machine learning. Alongside the repertoire data, information on donor age, sex, ethnicity and CMV serostatus was compiled. Besides the first cohort of some 670 subjects, a separate validation cohort made up of over a hundred different subjects was used. The study used immunosequencing to profile the T cell repertoires of several hundred subjects and linked those repertoires to cytomegalovirus serostatus. Rather than using new phenotypic data, the later analysis identified candidate immune exposures from TCR beta sequences and from how often those sequences occurred across donors. The number of donors typed differed by locus, with roughly 629-640 for A, B, C, DRB1 and DQB1, 522 for DQA1, 600 to 610 for DPA1, and approximately 470 for DPB1. In an earlier analysis of over 550 of the donors, high-throughput TCR beta sequencing was used to judge whether each TCR beta V gene segment behaved as functional or pseudogenic. An early release covering 550 to 650 HLA-typed donors comprised approximately 300 gigabases of sequencing data and roughly 86 million unique TCR sequences. All discovery cohort repertoires had been generated using a single sequencing platform. In a later genetic analysis, genome-wide SNP genotypes for about 55% of the roughly 700 donors were used, and that subset was treated as a discovery cohort. What the research found in general, with its limitations: Most CMV-associated TCR beta chains appeared to be HLA-restricted in a later analysis, and the HLA associations seemed to be driven largely by CMV exposure. A further reported finding was that TCR beta sequences accurately predicted the HLA-A and HLA-B alleles for most subjects in the first cohort. In a later analysis, TCR association rates were found to vary across HLA loci, with the most associated TCRs seen for DRB1 alleles and the fewest for HLA-C alleles. A later genetic analysis reported fewer N-insertions in productive TCRs among donors in an Asian-associated ancestry cluster than the roughly 690-donor mean. In a later analysis, HLA-associated TCR beta chains were found to be more clonally expanded and to have lower generation probabilities than equally common non-associated chains. Most TCR sequences were observed very rarely across donors, whereas some public TCRs were present in many individuals. This cohort had only TCR beta chains sequenced, and the lack of alpha or paired-chain data limited which features could be detected. A cluster of highly shared sequence variants was judged likely to represent a technical artifact of the sequencing pipeline. About 17 rarely observed V segments, including chromosome 9 orphons, were excluded from the earlier analysis of about 600 of the donors because counts were too low. According to the authors, the approach could potentially be generalized to other disease states and immunological phenotypes. Assigning TCR associations to individual alleles was difficult when HLA alleles, especially DR and DQ, strongly co-occurred. A few of the identified cytomegalovirus-associated TCR beta chains were confirmed in vitro to be specific for cytomegalovirus antigens. Because HLA typing was missing for some donors at each locus, association tests included only the typed subset. In a later genetic analysis, a missense DCLRE1C variant was associated with V-gene and J-gene trimming of TCR beta chains, and the association was replicated in an independent cohort. Correlated functional status among segregating V segments might be attributable to linkage disequilibrium, but an unknown experimental factor could not be ruled out. According to a later analysis, parvovirus B19, influenza, CMV and Epstein-Barr virus appeared linked to several top co-occurrence clusters. The only immune exposure information available for the cohort was CMV serostatus. Specific HLA alleles were associated with 16,951 TCR beta sequences at a false discovery rate of 0.05 in a later analysis. The study listed approximately 160 TCR beta chains as associated with cytomegalovirus. Presence/absence analyses assumed roughly uniform sequencing depth across donors, an assumption that may not hold. An earlier analysis of approximately 500 of the donors showed that most TCR beta V segments appeared in productive rearrangements either about 87% or about 30% of the time, which broadly matched IMGT annotations. The classifier was reported to diagnose cytomegalovirus status with high specificity and sensitivity in both the original and validation cohorts.

In total, just over 650 healthy bone marrow donors made up the cohort. Cohort members were all nominally healthy when sampled, although unrecorded immune exposures were likely present. The donor tested CMV seropositive and was one of the 289 seropositive cohort members. Each donor provided a peripheral blood sample, and peripheral blood mononuclear cells were used for TCR beta sequencing. The Qiagen DNeasy Blood Extraction Kit was used to extract genomic DNA from the blood cell samples. A word on this clone: Its antigen is not yet known.

Library construction relied on the immunoSEQ multiplex PCR assay. For the multiplex PCR, a mixture combining 60 forward primers for TCR Vbeta segments and 13 reverse primers for TCR Jbeta segments was used. Amplification of the CDR3 region of rearranged TCR beta genes was performed with a multiplex PCR assay on genomic DNA. The amplified TCR beta libraries were sequenced on the Illumina HiSeq System as 87-base-pair reads. In the original analysis: A later analysis counted about 80 million unique TCR beta chains across the 640 or so repertoires, and roughly 11 million of these chains were shared by at least two donors. Raw reads were error-corrected and collapsed into unique sequences by a nearest-neighbor algorithm in which closely related sequences were merged to remove PCR and sequencing errors. Alignment of CDR3 sequences to IMGT reference sequences was used to assign V, D and J gene segments. Each retained sequence needed at least a six-nucleotide match to both a V gene segment and a J gene segment. A rearrangement counted as productive if the CDR3 had no stop codons and remained in frame with V and J, and every other rearrangement counted as non-productive. CDR3 was defined according to IMGT convention as the region running from the second conserved V-encoded cysteine to the conserved J-encoded phenylalanine. The earlier analysis of approximately 590 of the donors excluded any sequence lacking an unambiguous match to a single V gene segment. An earlier analysis of some 610 of the donors called V segments functional above 56.7% productive rearrangements and segregating when the between-donor standard deviation exceeded 5%. A statistical classification framework was built for diagnosing cytomegalovirus status from the catalog of TCR beta chain sequences. In a later analysis, TCR nucleotide sequences were compared against IMGT/GENE-DB human TR gene sequences so that V and J genes could be assigned. Using the TCRdist pipeline, a later analysis assigned CDR3 sequences along with most-parsimonious VDJ recombination scenarios. In a later analysis, each TCR beta chain was defined by its CDR3 amino acid sequence together with its V-gene family, and reads without a unique V-gene family were excluded. As a way to deal with suspected cross-contamination and a sequencing artifact, a later analysis dropped nearly 600 nucleotide sequences that were highly shared and had low generation probability. For each public chain, a later analysis derived a clonal expansion index from normalized ranks of inferred template counts within each repertoire. Generation probabilities in a later analysis came from a VDJ recombination model fitted to out-of-frame rearrangements, and those results were checked against IGoR. A later analysis scored TCR-TCR, TCR-HLA and TCR-CMV co-occurrence with hypergeometric tests, applying a repertoire-size bias correction to TCR pairs. To estimate false discovery rates, a later analysis permuted the HLA or CMV assignments 20 times. In a later analysis, co-occurring TCRs were grouped using DBSCAN, and TCRdist sequence similarity was added for clustering within HLA-allele-positive subsets. For co-occurrence clustering, repertoires with fewer than 30,000 or more than 120,000 public chains were excluded, along with about five repertoires with anomalous nucleotide sharing. This is the immuneACCESS table as TCRdb keeps it, with only in-frame sequences that have V and J called. A part of the clones is gone; compared with another copy, unresolved V genes explain less than half, and the rest is unexplained. That table gives V, J and clone size, and the DNA gave D and trimming. The sample's own table lists roughly 120,000 clones. Of the sample, 6.8% falls within the top ten clones.

This sequence was found in a man aged 35-49 years in good health and CMV-seropositive. The sample was PBMCs.

The CDR3 reads as follows: CASSPRTGNSGGGAYEQYF. The sequence in DNA is TGTGCCAGCAGCCCGCGGACAGGGAACAGCGGAGGGGGGGCCTACGAGCAGTACTTC. The chain uses TRBV9 and TRBJ2-7; TRBD1 is possibly the D segment (8 matching bases). The CDR3 runs 19 residues from the cysteine to the phenylalanine. CDR3 DNA only is kept here, 57 bases in frame from base 1. V is clipped by 4 bases and J by 2 bases, and the sequence between their germline boundaries is 28 bases long. Looking up the germline V gene yields CDR1 SGDLS and CDR2 YYNGEE.